The clone carrying this T cell receptor (beta chain) was seen only a few times. Original methodology: Amplified reference gene primers provided the basis for estimating nucleated cell counts. Repertoires were generated with immunoSEQ multiplex PCR, while TCRdb's copy carries only in-frame clones and drops some. V and J calls and clone size are copied from that table; D and trimming were computed from the DNA. The data contain 150,000 to 200,000 clones, around 84% of them singletons. This record comes from a study of blood T cell repertoires in COVID-19. Study-wide background: Specimens from acute and convalescent COVID-19 originated in the United States, Italy and Spain. T cells, B-cell-depleted T cells, or PBMCs provided the cDNA or gDNA that served as material.

Enrollment of patients from Seattle took place during active infection, with longitudinal follow-up. The source of this sequence is a woman in her seventies with COVID-19, enrolled during active disease. The sample taken for sequencing was peripheral blood.

The CDR3 DNA reads as TGTGCCAGCTCACCGCAGGGACAGCCAAGCAATCAGCCCCAGCATTTT. Its translation is CASSPQGQPSNQPQHF. The chain has TRBV18 and TRBJ1-5, with 7 bases fitting TRBD1. The V gene end was trimmed by 3 bases and the J gene end by 1 base; junction bases not matched to a gene: 6. Germline V gives CDR1 KGHSH, CDR2 LQKENI. CDR3 size: 16 residues.